This T cell receptor beta chain was sequenced during a study of cytomegalovirus exposure and HLA in healthy donors. General study results and limits: In a later analysis, common viral pathogens appeared linked to several of the most significant clusters. An Asian-associated ancestry cluster reportedly showed fewer N-insertions than the approximately 700-donor mean in a later analysis. At a 0.05 false discovery rate, a later analysis found over 15,000 TCR beta sequences to be associated with HLA alleles.

In germline, CDR1 is MNHEY, CDR2 SMNVEV (reference sequence). Trimming shortened V by 5 bases and J by 6 bases, and 20 bases separated the two germline ends. There are 15 residues in the CDR3. A note on this clone: Antigen specificity is unknown.

PCR was performed using 60 Vbeta and 13 Jbeta primers. The protocol was immunoSEQ multiplex PCR, while the TCRdb copy is restricted to in-frame clones and leaves out a portion. The table for this sample gives under 100,000 clones. The sample comprised PBMCs. The chain combines TRBV27 with TRBJ2-7; a weak D match, TRBD1 (6 bases). The sequence derives from a woman in her 30s in good health and CMV-seronegative. CDR3 DNA sequence: TGTGCCAGCAGTGAGACTGCCCCTTCAGGGGTCGAGCAGTACTTC. It yields the protein CASSETAPSGVEQYF.